This T cell receptor (beta chain) was identified during a study of STAT3 mutations in large granular lymphocyte leukemia. Study-level information: Canonical activating STAT3 mutations were detected in roughly half of the longitudinally sequenced T-LGLL patients. More than half of T-LGLL patients received immunosuppressive therapy.

General study findings and limits: At least one immunodominant TCR beta clonotype appeared in every T-cell large granular lymphocyte leukemia patient. In about 30% of the 18 patients, new TCR clonotypes emerged after therapy.

The CDR3 loop spans 15 amino acids. Germline V CDR1 and CDR2: SEHNR, FQNEAQ (reference sequence). Trimming left V 5 bases short and J 6 bases short, with 17 bases between. In regard to this clone: The target antigen is unknown.

Using immunoSEQ multiplex PCR, the repertoire was profiled, and TCRdb retains in-frame clones only, with some absent. The table records roughly 38,000 clones, about 88% of them present only once. The rearrangement links TRBV7-9 to TRBJ1-5; TRBD1 might be the D (5 bases). Sequenced material: PBMCs. The sequence derives from a human donor with T large granular lymphocyte leukemia. Some clones in this sample may be carry-over from other donors' samples. The CDR3 loop is CASSEKGGEGQPQHF. CDR3 in DNA: TGTGCCAGCAGCGAGAAAGGAGGGGAGGGTCAGCCCCAGCATTTT.